These 5 T cell receptor beta chains were all obtained from the same sample, sequenced in a study of cytomegalovirus exposure and HLA in healthy donors (dated by TCRdb to 2015 to 2018). The library was prepared using the immunoSEQ multiplex PCR assay. A mixture of 60 forward primers for TCR Vbeta segments and 13 reverse primers for TCR Jbeta segments was used in the multiplex PCR. The source is immuneACCESS, and TCRdb retained only in-frame sequences with V and J called. Part of the clones is not carried over; for the studies checked, unresolved V genes explain less than half of this, and the remainder is unexplained. The sample records 150,000 or so clones, roughly 80% of which are singletons. The leading ten clones occupy about 13% of the sample. Sequenced material: PBMCs. The receptors originated from a man aged 35 to 55 in good health and CMV-seropositive.

The chain recombines TRBV27 with TRBJ1-5, with D possibly TRBD1 on 5 matching bases. This CDR3 comprises 13 residues. Per germline, CDR1 MNHEY and CDR2 SMNVEV (reference sequence). V was pared by 2 bases and J by 4 bases, with 6 bases between. The CDR3 sequence: CASSLDSNQPQHF. DNA of the CDR3: TGTGCCAGCAGTTTAGACAGTAATCAGCCCCAGCATTTT.

The chain carries TRBV6-5 and TRBJ1-2, with D possibly being TRBD1 (6 bases). The V gene's germline CDR1 is MNHEY and CDR2 SVGAGI. The CDR3 spans 15 residues. V was cut by 8 bases and J by 2 bases, with 18 bases left in between. CDR3 nucleotide sequence: TGTGCCAGCTGGGGGGGAGGGGGGGGCAACTATGGCTACACCTTC. It is translated as CASWGGGGGNYGYTF.

This clone was seen once. This chain uses TRBV4-1 with TRBJ1-1, with a weak D call TRBD1 (6 bases). CDR1 and CDR2 from the germline V gene are MGHRA and YSYEKL. Trimming cost V 4 bases and J 5 bases, with 17 bases left between them. This CDR3 region has 15 residues. This CDR3 is CASSPTRGSATEAFF. The CDR3 DNA reads TGCGCCAGCAGCCCTACGAGGGGGAGCGCTACTGAAGCTTTCTTT.

The CDR3 loop is CASSPEQGWANYGYTF. The CDR3 region has the DNA TGCGCCAGCAGCCCTGAACAGGGGTGGGCTAACTATGGCTACACCTTC. The rearrangement uses TRBV5-1 and TRBJ1-2; 7 bases are shared with TRBD1. Germline lookup yields CDR1 SGHRS and CDR2 YFSETQ. With 4 bases clipped from V and 0 bases from J, the junction kept 9 bases outside the gene matches. This CDR3 spans 16 amino acids. Full variable domain (rest looked up from reference TRBV5-1 and TRBJ1-2): KAGVTQTPRYLIKTRGQQVTLSCSPISGHRSVSWYQQTPGQGLQFLFEYFSETQRNKGNFPGRFSGRQFSNSRSEMNVSTLELGDSALYLCASSPEQGWANYGYTFGSGTRLTVV.

The J gene is TRBJ2-5, the V gene TRBV2, with 11 bases aligning to TRBD2. The CDR3 runs 15 residues. V lost 4 bases and J lost 7; bases outside the gene matches: 8. The germline V gene encodes CDR1 SNHLY and CDR2 FYNNEI. Written as DNA, the CDR3 is TGTGCCAGCAGTGGGCTAGCGGGGGGAGTGGGGACCCAGTACTTC. Protein: CASSGLAGGVGTQYF. The whole variable domain, filled in from reference TRBV2 and TRBJ2-5, reads EPEVTQTPSHQVTQMGQEVILRCVPISNHLYFYWYRQILGQKVEFLVSFYNNEISEKSEIFDDQFSVERPDGSNFTLKIRSTKLEDSAMYFCASSGLAGGVGTQYFGPGTRLLVL.